This T cell receptor (beta chain) was retrieved from a study of T cell responses to AZD1222 COVID-19 vaccine. Sequencing used immunoSEQ multiplex PCR; TCRdb keeps in-frame clones, though not all of them. The repertoire includes more than 35,000 clones, 75% to 85% of them detected once, and 52% sits in the top ten. Losses at the gene ends were 4 bases for V and 2 bases for J; bases not matched to a gene: 13. CDR3 length equals 18 residues. Germline lookup yields CDR1 KGHDR and CDR2 SFDVKD. Details on this clone: Its antigen is unidentified.

Study-wide results and caveats: A mostly white British donor set with more females was recruited, and clonal diversity was possibly underestimated. With dominance at 160-218 and 743-854, vaccine-associated CD4 TCRs spanned spike. Repertoires were obtained only post-peak T cell response. Baseline seropositivity occurred in only six AZD1222 recipients.

The sequence derives from an adult in good health. The starting material was peripheral blood, obtained on day 0 of AZD1222 vaccination. The chain joins TRBV24-1 to TRBJ2-7, with TRBD2 matching over 10 bases. The CDR3 DNA follows: TGTGCCACCAGTGAAGCGGGGGGGCCATACTATGCGGCCTACGAGCAGTACTTC. Residues: CATSEAGGPYYAAYEQYF.